This T cell receptor (beta chain) was recovered during a study of low-dose radiotherapy and immunotherapy resistance in tumors. Study information: Participants in Cohort 1 were administered 0.5 Gy per fraction at 2-week intervals, to a cumulative dose of 6.5 Gy.

This sample's time point: before trial treatment. Administered to the donors were nivolumab, ipilimumab, aspirin, low-dose cyclophosphamide and low-dose radiotherapy. Germline values: CDR1 SGHTA, CDR2 FQGTGA. The CDR3 loop spans 15 amino acids. V dropped 5 bases and J dropped 1 base, with 14 bases sitting between them. Priming of first-strand cDNA relied on TRAV- and TRBV-specific primers (covering alpha and beta chains). TCR amplification ran 15 to 25 PCR cycles using constant-region and V-primer adapter primers. Each CDR3 protein gets one entry after TCRdb re-called the reads with MiXCR. Counted here are some 57,000 distinct CDR3 sequences, 20% to 25% occurring once; the ten biggest clones make up roughly 5.6%.

The material was PBMCs, obtained before treatment. The receptor comes from a male donor with prostate cancer. This chain connects TRBV7-3 to TRBJ1-1; possibly TRBD1 for D (5 bases). DNA for the CDR3: TGTGCCAGCAGCCCGTCGGGGCTGTCGAACACTGAAGCTTTCTTT. This encodes CASSPSGLSNTEAFF.